The 14 T cell receptor beta chains given below trace back to one sample, sequenced in a study of T cell responses to AZD1222 COVID-19 vaccine. The protocol was immunoSEQ multiplex PCR, while the TCRdb copy is restricted to in-frame clones and leaves out a portion. Among more than 150,000 clones listed, around 90% were seen once. The source material was peripheral blood, sampled 28 days after the second AZD1222 dose. These receptors were obtained from an adult who received the AZD1222 COVID-19 vaccine.

The chain employs TRBV7-6 and TRBJ2-3; D is unclear. V was clipped by 0 bases and J by 2 bases, with 9 bases between them. Germline assignment: CDR1 SGHVS and CDR2 FNYEAQ. The CDR3 has 15 residues. The CDR3 reads CASSLAPVITDTQYF. The CDR3 nucleotides are TGTGCCAGCAGCTTAGCCCCGGTGATCACAGATACGCAGTATTTT.

CDR3 region: CASSTGQGITGELFF. DNA of the CDR3: TGTGCCAGCAGCACAGGACAGGGGATAACCGGGGAGCTGTTTTTT. This chain connects TRBV7-6 to TRBJ2-2; 9 bases agree with TRBD1. J gave up 5 bases and V 5 bases, and 6 bases lay outside the gene matches. This CDR3 contains 15 residues. Germline CDR1 and CDR2: SGHVS and FNYEAQ.

This chain connects TRBV6-5 to TRBJ2-7; 9 bases match TRBD1. This CDR3 has 13 residues. CDR1 is MNHEY, CDR2 SVGAGI, per germline. V dropped 6 bases and J dropped 3; count of bases not matched to a gene: 3. This chain's CDR3 is CASSRGQGYEQYF. The CDR3 region has the DNA TGTGCCAGCAGCCGGGGACAGGGCTACGAGCAGTACTTC.

This rearrangement joins TRBV6-5 to TRBJ1-6; D unresolved. Germline loops: CDR1 MNHEY, CDR2 SVGAGI. This CDR3 has 15 amino acids. Trimming pared 2 bases from V and 9 bases from J, leaving 14 bases between. The CDR3 nucleotides are TGTGCCAGCAGTTACAAGGACTACACCGGTTCACCCCTCCACTTT. This translates into CASSYKDYTGSPLHF.

The genes are TRBV5-1 and TRBJ2-3; 7 nucleotides match TRBD2. Germline V CDR1 and CDR2: SGHRS, YFSETQ. There are 15 residues in the CDR3. V was pared by 4 bases and J by 0 bases, with 5 bases of the junction left unmatched. CDR3 sequence: CASSPSGASTDTQYF. The CDR3 DNA is TGCGCCAGCAGCCCAAGCGGGGCTAGCACAGATACGCAGTATTTT.

This chain connects TRBV6-5 to TRBJ1-2, with D tentatively TRBD1 (6 bases). The CDR3 consists of 13 residues. Germline V lookup: CDR1 MNHEY, CDR2 SVGAGI. Trimming removed 7 bases at V and 4 bases at J, with 13 bases between. CDR3 nucleotide sequence: TGTGCCAGCATGACAACGGACAGCTATGGCTACACCTTC. It specifies CASMTTDSYGYTF.

The chain links TRBV7-9 to TRBJ2-1; possibly TRBD1 for D (6 bases). The CDR3 is 16 residues long. Trimming took 5 bases from V and 0 from J, leaving 14 bases between them. CDR1 is SEHNR and CDR2 is FQNEAQ in the germline V gene (reference sequence). DNA of the CDR3: TGTGCCAGCAGCGGCTCCACAGGGATCTCCTACAATGAGCAGTTCTTC. Its translation: CASSGSTGISYNEQFF.

The chain couples TRBV5-1 to TRBJ2-7, with a tentative D call TRBD1 (6 bases). CDR3 length: 16 amino acids. Germline V gives CDR1 SGHRS, CDR2 YFSETQ. Trimming pared 0 bases from V and 7 bases from J, leaving 20 bases between. This CDR3 is CASSLGNSGTSQEQYF. The CDR3 bases are TGCGCCAGCAGCTTGGGTAACTCCGGGACATCTCAGGAGCAGTACTTC.

V and J are TRBV7-8 and TRBJ2-2; D gene ambiguous. This CDR3 region has 15 residues. CDR1 and CDR2 (germline): SGHVS, FQNEAQ. Trimming removed 6 bases at V and 1 base at J, with 12 bases between. The CDR3 is CASRDWAQNTGELFF. CDR3 in DNA: TGTGCCAGCAGAGACTGGGCACAGAACACCGGGGAGCTGTTTTTT. The variable domain in full, with the rest retrieved from reference TRBV7-8 and TRBJ2-2, is GAGVSQSPRYKVAKRGQDVALRCDPISGHVSLFWYQQALGQGPEFLTYFQNEAQLDKSGLPSDRFFAERPEGSVSTLKIQRTQQEDSAVYLCASRDWAQNTGELFFGEGSRLTVL.

The chain uses TRBV3-1 (or the pseudogene TRBV3-2) and TRBJ2-7; 7 bases align to TRBD2. The V segment lost 4 bases and the J segment 1 base; nucleotides outside the gene matches: 4. The CDR3 extends over 14 amino acids. CDR1 and CDR2 from the germline V gene are LGHDT and YNNKEL (reference sequence). Written as DNA, the CDR3 is TGTGCCAGCAGCCCTGGGGGGGAGTCCTACGAGCAGTACTTC. It encodes CASSPGGESYEQYF.

The genes are TRBV7-9 and TRBJ1-5; maybe TRBD1 (6 bases). V lost 3 bases and J lost 6, with 12 bases in between. There are 14 residues in the CDR3. Germline V gene sequence: CDR1 SEHNR, CDR2 FQNEAQ (reference sequence). CDR3 DNA sequence: TGTGCCAGCAGCTTTGGGACATCGGGTCAGCCCCAGCATTTT. Protein: CASSFGTSGQPQHF.

This clone came up once. As DNA, the CDR3 is TGTGCCAGCCGCCTACAGAGTAGCTATGGCTACACCTTC. This translates into CASRLQSSYGYTF. The chain uses TRBV2 and TRBJ1-2; D ambiguous. CDR1 and CDR2 from the germline V gene are SNHLY and FYNNEI. V dropped 8 bases and J dropped 4 bases, with 14 bases sitting between them. The CDR3 is 13 amino acids.

This chain joins TRBV28 and TRBJ2-1; 13 bases fit TRBD2. V trimming: 3 bases; J trimming: 12 bases; junction bases outside the gene matches: 8. The CDR3 sequence is 15 residues long. Germline lookup yields CDR1 MDHEN and CDR2 SYDVKM. CDR3 sequence reads: CASSFGTSGEFGQFF. In nucleotides, the CDR3 is TGTGCCAGCAGTTTCGGGACTAGCGGGGAGTTTGGGCAGTTCTTC.

Here the CDR3 reads CASSYGGGRTSYEQYF. DNA for the CDR3: TGTGCCAGCAGTTACGGTGGCGGGAGAACGTCCTACGAGCAGTACTTC. The chain is built from TRBV6-5 and TRBJ2-7; TRBD2 matches at 7 bases. The junction had 8 bases not matched to a gene; V was cut back by 2 bases and J by 1 base. CDR1 is MNHEY, CDR2 SVGAGI, per germline. The CDR3 has 16 amino acids.